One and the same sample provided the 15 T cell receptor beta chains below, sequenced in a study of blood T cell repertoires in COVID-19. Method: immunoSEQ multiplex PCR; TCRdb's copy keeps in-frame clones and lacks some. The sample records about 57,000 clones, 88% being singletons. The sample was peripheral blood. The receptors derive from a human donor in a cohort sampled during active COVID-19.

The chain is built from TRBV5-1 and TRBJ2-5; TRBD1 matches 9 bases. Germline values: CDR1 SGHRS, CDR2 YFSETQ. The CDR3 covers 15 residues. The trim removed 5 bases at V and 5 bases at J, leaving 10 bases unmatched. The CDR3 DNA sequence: TGCGCCAGCAGGAGGGGGACAGGGAGGATGGAGACCCAGTACTTC. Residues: CASRRGTGRMETQYF.

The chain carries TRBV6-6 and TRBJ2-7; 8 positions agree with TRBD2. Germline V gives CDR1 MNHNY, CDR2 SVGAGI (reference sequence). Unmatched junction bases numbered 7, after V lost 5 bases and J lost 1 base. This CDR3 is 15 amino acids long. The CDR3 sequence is CASSSGSSGSYEQYF. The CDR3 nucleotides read TGTGCCAGCAGTAGCGGGAGTAGCGGTTCCTACGAGCAGTACTTC.

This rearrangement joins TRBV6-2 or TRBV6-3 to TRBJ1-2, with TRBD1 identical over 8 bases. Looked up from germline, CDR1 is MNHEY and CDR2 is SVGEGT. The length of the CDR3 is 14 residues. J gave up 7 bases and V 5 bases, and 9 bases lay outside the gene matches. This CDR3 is CASSALGQGRGYTF. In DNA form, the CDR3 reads TGTGCCAGCAGTGCTCTCGGACAGGGTCGTGGCTACACCTTC.

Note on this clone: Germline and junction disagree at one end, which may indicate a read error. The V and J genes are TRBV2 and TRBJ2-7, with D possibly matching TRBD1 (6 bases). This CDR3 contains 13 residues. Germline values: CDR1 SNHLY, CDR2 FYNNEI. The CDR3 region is CARSRPGVYEQHF. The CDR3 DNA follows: TGTGCCAGATCTCGACCAGGGGTTTACGAGCAGCACTTC.

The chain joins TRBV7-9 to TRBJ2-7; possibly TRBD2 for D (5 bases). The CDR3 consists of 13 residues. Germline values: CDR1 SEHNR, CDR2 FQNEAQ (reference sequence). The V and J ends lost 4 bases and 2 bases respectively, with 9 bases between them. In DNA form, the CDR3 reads TGTGCCAGCAGCTCCCGAGGGCCCTACGAGCAGTACTTC. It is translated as CASSSRGPYEQYF.

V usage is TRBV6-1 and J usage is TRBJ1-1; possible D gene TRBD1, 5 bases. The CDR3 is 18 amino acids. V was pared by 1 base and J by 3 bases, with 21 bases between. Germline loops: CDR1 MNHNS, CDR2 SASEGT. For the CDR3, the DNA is TGTGCCAGCAGTGAAGGGACAAGTCGGGTGGGGCGGTACACTGAAGCTTTCTTT. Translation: CASSEGTSRVGRYTEAFF.

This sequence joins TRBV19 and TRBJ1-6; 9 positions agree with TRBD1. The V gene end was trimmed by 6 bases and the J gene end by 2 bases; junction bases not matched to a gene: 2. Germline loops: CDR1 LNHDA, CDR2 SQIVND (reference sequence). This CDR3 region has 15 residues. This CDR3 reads CASRTGGAYNSPLHF. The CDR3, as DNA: TGTGCCAGTAGGACAGGGGGTGCCTATAATTCACCCCTCCACTTT.

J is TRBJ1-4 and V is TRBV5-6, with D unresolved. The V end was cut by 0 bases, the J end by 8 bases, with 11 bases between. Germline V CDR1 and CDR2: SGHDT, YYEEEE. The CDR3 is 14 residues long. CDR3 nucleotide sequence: TGTGCCAGCAGCTTGGTCGGGAGTCGGGAAAAACTGTTTTTT. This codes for CASSLVGSREKLFF.

CDR3 region: CASSLYLRTSSYEQYF. The CDR3 DNA reads TGTGCCAGTAGTCTCTACCTAAGGACTAGTTCGTACGAGCAGTACTTC. The chain couples TRBV19 to TRBJ2-7, with 7 positions matching TRBD2. The CDR3 spans 16 residues. V shed 5 bases and J 4 bases; nucleotides not matched to a gene: 14. CDR1 and CDR2 (germline): LNHDA, SQIVND (reference sequence).

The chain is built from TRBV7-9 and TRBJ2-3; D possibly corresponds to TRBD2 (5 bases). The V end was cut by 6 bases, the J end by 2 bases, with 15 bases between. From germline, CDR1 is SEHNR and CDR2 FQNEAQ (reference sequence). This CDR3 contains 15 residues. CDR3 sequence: CASRRTSAYTDTQYF. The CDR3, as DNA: TGTGCCAGCAGACGAACTAGTGCTTACACAGATACGCAGTATTTT.

The CDR3: CASSQRGDGQPQHF. The CDR3 DNA sequence: TGTGCCAGCAGCCAACGGGGGGACGGTCAGCCCCAGCATTTT. The chain recombines TRBV3-1 (or the pseudogene TRBV3-2) with TRBJ1-5; possible D gene TRBD1, 5 bases. The germline CDR1 and CDR2 sequences are LGHDT and YNNKEL (reference sequence). Trimming pared 2 bases from V and 6 bases from J, leaving 11 bases between. The CDR3 spans 14 residues.

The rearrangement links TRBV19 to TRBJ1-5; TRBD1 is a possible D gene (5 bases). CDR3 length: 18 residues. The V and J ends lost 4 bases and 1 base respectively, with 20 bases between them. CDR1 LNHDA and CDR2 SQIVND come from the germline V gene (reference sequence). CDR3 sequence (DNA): TGTGCCAGTAGTACCCGTGTTAGGGGAAGTACGAGCAATCAGCCCCAGCATTTT. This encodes CASSTRVRGSTSNQPQHF.

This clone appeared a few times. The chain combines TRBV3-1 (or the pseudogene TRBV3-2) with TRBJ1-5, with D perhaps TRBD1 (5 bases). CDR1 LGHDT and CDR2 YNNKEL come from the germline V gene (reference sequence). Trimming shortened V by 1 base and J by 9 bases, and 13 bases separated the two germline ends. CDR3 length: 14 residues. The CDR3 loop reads CASSQVNAGGPQHF. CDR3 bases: TGTGCCAGCAGCCAAGTGAACGCCGGGGGGCCCCAGCATTTT.

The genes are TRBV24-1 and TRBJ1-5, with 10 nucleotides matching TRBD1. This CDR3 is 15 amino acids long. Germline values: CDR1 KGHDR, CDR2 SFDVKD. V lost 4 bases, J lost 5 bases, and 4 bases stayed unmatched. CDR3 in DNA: TGTGCCACCAGTGACCCCGGGACAGGGGATCAGCCCCAGCATTTT. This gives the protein CATSDPGTGDQPQHF.

CDR3 bases: TGTGCCAGCAGCTGGGGGCAAAACACTGAAGCTTTCTTT. It specifies CASSWGQNTEAFF. The chain links TRBV7-9 to TRBJ1-1; D may be TRBD1 (6 bases). With 4 bases removed from V and 2 bases from J, the gap between germline ends came to 8 bases. CDR3 length equals 13 residues. Looked up from germline, CDR1 is SEHNR and CDR2 is FQNEAQ (reference sequence). Looking up the rest from reference TRBV7-9 and TRBJ1-1 gives the full variable domain: DTGVSQNPRHKITKRGQNVTFRCDPISEHNRLYWYRQTLGQGPEFLTYFQNEAQLEKSRLLSDRFSAERPKGSFSTLEIQRTEQGDSAMYLCASSWGQNTEAFFGQGTRLTVV.